This T cell receptor (beta chain) is drawn from a study of blood T cell repertoires in COVID-19. Across the study: Sample material is recorded as cDNA or gDNA derived from T cells, B-cell-depleted T cells, or PBMCs.

Data came from immunoSEQ multiplex PCR; TCRdb stores just in-frame clones and leaves some out. The sample lists a few hundred thousand clones, around 86% seen once, with 3% to 4.5% in the top ten. The CDR3 covers 13 residues. Between the trimmed V and J ends, which lost 7 bases and 8 bases, there was a span of 14 bases. The J gene is TRBJ1-4, the V gene TRBV12-3 or TRBV12-4, with a weak D call TRBD1 (5 bases). The sequenced sample was PBMCs or T cells enriched from blood (not recorded which). The receptor comes from a woman aged 40 to 50 with acute COVID-19. The CDR3 DNA is TGTGCCAGCAAGCGATCGAAGGGGGAAAAACTGTTTTTT. This encodes CASKRSKGEKLFF.